This TCR beta chain stems from a study of blood T cells in healthy people across ages. This CDR3 is built from 15 residues. Germline CDR1 SEHNR, CDR2 FQNEAQ (reference sequence). Aged about 6 to 95, donors were systemically healthy Caucasians from Russia. For the second PCR, which ran for roughly 6 to 12 cycles, a sample-barcoded 5' primer and a J-beta primer mix were used. Template switching added a 12-random-nucleotide identifier to every cDNA molecule. One entry per CDR3 protein, called by TCRdb with MiXCR from the 5' RACE reads. The sample consists of about 750,000 distinct CDR3 sequences, approximately 53% of them appearing once.

Sequencing was done on a sample of blood. This rearrangement joins TRBV7-9 to TRBJ2-7, with 8 positions matching TRBD1. The J call is in doubt because the DNA end fits TRBJ2-5 better. This clonotype originated in a man of 80 years or more in good health. The CDR3 region has the DNA TGTGCCAGCAGCTGGGGTGGACAGGGCGGAGGGACCCAGTACTTC. As protein: CASSWGGQGGGTQYF.